This T cell receptor beta chain was identified during a study of shared clonotypes between healthy human individuals. Study-level points and caveats: Shared clonotypes across all four donors exceeded non-shared ones in generation probability. Among the subsets, naive ones generally showed larger estimated richness than memory ones.

The germline V gene has CDR1 SGHAT and CDR2 FQNNGV. Trimming removed 5 bases at V and 0 bases at J, with 13 bases between. The CDR3 runs 15 residues. Measured with immunoSEQ multiplex PCR; TCRdb has only the in-frame clones, and not every one. The profile covers over 2 million clones, with roughly 96% appearing a single time and 0.13% taken by the ten largest. The donors, healthy adults who were HIV-negative, had experienced no recent acute infections or vaccinations. A remark on this clone: The antigen remains undetermined.

The chain uses TRBV11-2 and TRBJ2-5; tentative D call: TRBD2 (6 bases). Sequencing used naive CD4+ T cells sorted from blood. Subset here: CD45RA+ positively selected. The sequence was obtained from a man between 18 and 29 years old in good health. CDR3 amino acids: CASSQTSGYQETQYF. The DNA for the CDR3 is TGTGCCAGCAGCCAGACTAGTGGGTACCAAGAGACCCAGTACTTC.